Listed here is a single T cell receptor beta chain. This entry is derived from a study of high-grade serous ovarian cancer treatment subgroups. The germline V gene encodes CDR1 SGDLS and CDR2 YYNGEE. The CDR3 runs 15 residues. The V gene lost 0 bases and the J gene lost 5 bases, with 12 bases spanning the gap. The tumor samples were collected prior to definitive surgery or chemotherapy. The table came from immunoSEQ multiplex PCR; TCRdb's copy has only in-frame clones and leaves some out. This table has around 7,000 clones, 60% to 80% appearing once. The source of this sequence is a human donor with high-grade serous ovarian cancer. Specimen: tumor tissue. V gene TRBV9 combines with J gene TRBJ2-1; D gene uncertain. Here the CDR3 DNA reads TGTGCCAGCAGCGTAGTATTGGGCAGCCACAATGAGCAGTTCTTC. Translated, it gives CASSVVLGSHNEQFF. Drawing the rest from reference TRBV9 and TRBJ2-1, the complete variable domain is DSGVTQTPKHLITATGQRVTLRCSPRSGDLSVYWYQQSLDQGLQFLIQYYNGEERAKGNILERFSAQQFPDLHSELNLSSLELGDSALYFCASSVVLGSHNEQFFGPGTRLTVL.